Below, 27 T cell receptor beta chains from the same sample are listed, as sequenced in a study of blood T cell repertoires in COVID-19. The method was immunoSEQ multiplex PCR; TCRdb's version includes in-frame clones alone and lacks a portion of them. The table lists roughly 230,000 clones, 80% to 85% of them singletons. Sequencing was carried out using peripheral blood. The origin of the receptors is a man aged 45-60 years with active or convalescent COVID-19.

This clone was detected a few times. V is TRBV27 and J is TRBJ1-2; D is unclear. Germline CDR1 and CDR2: MNHEY and SMNVEV (reference sequence). The CDR3 length is 14 residues. Trimming shortened V by 0 bases and J by 7 bases, and 12 bases separated the two germline ends. The DNA for the CDR3 is TGTGCCAGCAGTTTATCCCCACATACCCTTGGCTACACCTTC. Translation: CASSLSPHTLGYTF.

The gene calls are TRBV29-1 and TRBJ2-1; tentative D call: TRBD2 (5 bases). Trimming took 6 bases from V and 4 from J, leaving 19 bases between them. The germline gives CDR1 SQVTM, CDR2 ANQGSEA. This CDR3 is built from 15 residues. The CDR3 coding sequence is TGCAGCGTCGCTGGAGGCACCTCTCCTTACAATGAGCAGTTCTTC. Translating it yields CSVAGGTSPYNEQFF.

The chain links TRBV15 to TRBJ1-3; D ambiguous. This CDR3 is built from 17 residues. Trimming cost V 0 bases and J 0 bases, with 12 bases left between them. Germline-derived CDR1 and CDR2 are LNHNV and YYDKDF (reference sequence). The CDR3 sequence: CATSREGGSLSGNTIYF. For the CDR3, the DNA is TGTGCCACCAGCAGAGAAGGCGGTTCCCTCTCTGGAAACACCATATATTTT.

The V call is TRBV19, the J call TRBJ1-3; D is perhaps TRBD1 (6 bases). V was cut by 6 bases and J by 0 bases, with 15 bases left in between. The CDR3 spans 16 residues. Germline CDR1 and CDR2: LNHDA and SQIVND (reference sequence). The CDR3 nucleotides are TGTGCCAGTAGAGCGGGACAAGGAGTCTCTGGAAACACCATATATTTT. This translates into CASRAGQGVSGNTIYF.

The chain carries TRBV21-1 and TRBJ1-1; TRBD1, the table's D call, lacks a check against the DNA. TRBV21-1 is flagged as a pseudogene. The CDR3 loop spans 15 amino acids. The CDR3 nucleotides read TGTGCCAGCAGCAAAGTGATCGACAGGGCCACTGAAGCTTTCTTT. This encodes CASSKVIDRATEAFF.

The chain carries TRBV6-6 and TRBJ1-5; D perhaps matches TRBD1 (6 bases). V shed 3 bases and J shed 7 bases, with 10 bases lying between them. This CDR3 has 13 residues. Germline V lookup: CDR1 MNHNY, CDR2 SVGAGI (reference sequence). The CDR3: CASSYLGHQPQHF. CDR3 coding DNA: TGTGCCAGCAGTTATCTGGGACACCAGCCCCAGCATTTT.

The genes are TRBV19 and TRBJ2-1; the match to TRBD1 covers 11 bases. The CDR3 is 15 residues long. With V trimmed by 10 bases and J by 7 bases, 12 bases remained unmatched. In germline, CDR1 is LNHDA, CDR2 SQIVND (reference sequence). The DNA of the CDR3 is TGTGCCACCGGTCCCTTGGACAGGGGGCGGAATGAGCAGTTCTTC. The encoded protein is CATGPLDRGRNEQFF.

The chain employs TRBV11-2 and TRBJ1-2; tentative D call: TRBD1 (5 bases). Germline V lookup: CDR1 SGHAT, CDR2 FQNNGV. Trimming shortened V by 1 base and J by 9 bases, and 12 bases separated the two germline ends. The CDR3 runs 13 residues. CDR3 in amino acids: CASSLGQGTRYTF. CDR3 DNA: TGTGCCAGCAGCTTAGGGCAGGGTACGCGCTACACCTTC.

This clone has just one count. The chain recombines TRBV2 with TRBJ2-3; the match to TRBD2 covers 9 bases. V gave up 8 bases and J gave up 7 bases; unmatched junction bases: 13. This CDR3 has 15 amino acids. The germline V gene encodes CDR1 SNHLY and CDR2 FYNNEI. This chain's CDR3 is CASWGSAGGLNTQYF. The CDR3 region has the DNA TGTGCCAGCTGGGGGAGCGCGGGGGGGCTGAATACGCAGTATTTT. The full variable domain, its missing parts supplied by reference TRBV2 and TRBJ2-3, is EPEVTQTPSHQVTQMGQEVILRCVPISNHLYFYWYRQILGQKVEFLVSFYNNEISEKSEIFDDQFSVERPDGSNFTLKIRSTKLEDSAMYFCASWGSAGGLNTQYFGPGTRLTVL.

The chain recombines TRBV25-1 with TRBJ1-4; the match to TRBD1 covers 7 bases. V dropped 6 bases and J dropped 6; count of bases not matched to a gene: 10. This CDR3 spans 15 amino acids. Germline CDR1 is MGHDK and CDR2 is SYGVNS. As DNA, the CDR3 is TGTGCCAGCAGCTCTAACAGGGGCGGAGATGAAAAACTGTTTTTT. Translation: CASSSNRGGDEKLFF.

V is TRBV5-6 and J is TRBJ1-1, with TRBD1 identical over 8 bases. The CDR3 is 15 amino acids. The V gene's germline CDR1 is SGHDT and CDR2 YYEEEE. V trimming: 4 bases; J trimming: 4 bases; junction bases outside the gene matches: 9. CDR3: CASSPQTGGGTEAFF. The CDR3, as DNA: TGTGCCAGCAGCCCACAAACAGGGGGAGGCACTGAAGCTTTCTTT. Using reference TRBV5-6 and TRBJ1-1 for the parts outside the CDR3, the full variable domain is DAGVTQSPTHLIKTRGQQVTLRCSPKSGHDTVSWYQQALGQGPQFIFQYYEEEERQRGNFPDRFSGHQFPNYSSELNVNALLLGDSALYLCASSPQTGGGTEAFFGQGTRLTVV.

The chain joins TRBV4-3 to TRBJ1-6, with 8 positions matching TRBD1. Germline loops: CDR1 LGHNA, CDR2 YSLEER. J gave up 8 bases and V 4 bases, and 4 bases lay outside the gene matches. The CDR3 runs 14 residues. CDR3 bases: TGCGCCAGCAGCCCCGGACAGGGCGATTCACCCCTCCACTTT. Translated, it gives CASSPGQGDSPLHF.

The sample holds a few counts of this clone. The V call is TRBV7-9, the J call TRBJ2-2; TRBD2 matches 7 bases. In germline, CDR1 is SEHNR, CDR2 FQNEAQ (reference sequence). V lost 8 bases and J lost 6; bases outside the gene matches: 9. This CDR3 region has 14 residues. CDR3: CASLGGSGPGELFF. CDR3 nucleotides: TGTGCCAGCTTGGGGGGGAGCGGACCCGGGGAGCTGTTTTTT.

V usage is TRBV6-2 or TRBV6-3 and J usage is TRBJ1-2; possibly TRBD1 for D (5 bases). The CDR3 sequence is 14 residues long. V was clipped by 2 bases and J by 8 bases, with 15 bases between them. The germline CDR1 and CDR2 sequences are MNHEY and SVGEGT. In DNA, the CDR3 is TGTGCCAGCAGTTACGAAGGGGCGGGAATCGGCTACACCTTC. Translating it yields CASSYEGAGIGYTF.

The chain recombines TRBV23-1 with TRBJ2-2; D possibly corresponds to TRBD1 (6 bases). TRBV23-1 is given ORF status, its function remaining uncertain. Trimming removed 5 bases at V and 4 bases at J, with 23 bases between. This CDR3 spans 18 amino acids. The CDR3: CASSVWTVTSKATGELFF. The CDR3 DNA sequence: TGCGCCAGCAGTGTTTGGACAGTCACCTCAAAGGCCACCGGGGAGCTGTTTTTT.

The chain joins TRBV7-9 to TRBJ1-4, with D perhaps TRBD1 (5 bases). The germline V gene has CDR1 SEHNR and CDR2 FQNEAQ (reference sequence). The CDR3 is 15 residues long. The V gene lost 0 bases and the J gene lost 8 bases, with 13 bases spanning the gap. CDR3 amino acids: CASSLAAGFGEKLFF. In DNA, the CDR3 is TGTGCCAGCAGCTTAGCCGCAGGGTTCGGGGAAAAACTGTTTTTT. Full variable domain (remainder filled in from reference TRBV7-9 and TRBJ1-4): DTGVSQNPRHKITKRGQNVTFRCDPISEHNRLYWYRQTLGQGPEFLTYFQNEAQLEKSRLLSDRFSAERPKGSFSTLEIQRTEQGDSAMYLCASSLAAGFGEKLFFGSGTQLSVL.

The chain carries TRBV19 and TRBJ2-3; D might be TRBD2 (5 bases). The CDR3 totals 15 residues. Trimming shortened V by 2 bases and J by 1 base, and 10 bases separated the two germline ends. From germline, CDR1 is LNHDA and CDR2 SQIVND (reference sequence). CDR3 region: CASSIWSSGTDTQYF. Written as DNA, the CDR3 is TGTGCCAGTAGTATATGGAGTAGCGGCACAGATACGCAGTATTTT.

This clone turned up a few times. The chain carries TRBV5-6 and TRBJ1-6; the D is unclear. Trimming stripped 2 bases from V and 7 bases from J, with 4 bases between. The CDR3 is 12 residues long. Germline assignment: CDR1 SGHDT and CDR2 YYEEEE. The CDR3 is CASSLQNSPLHF. The CDR3 DNA reads as TGTGCCAGCAGCTTACAGAATTCACCCCTCCACTTT.

The V call is TRBV2, the J call TRBJ1-2; 7 bases are shared with TRBD1. The J segment lost 10 bases and the V segment lost 6 bases, leaving 11 bases of the junction unmatched. This CDR3 contains 13 residues. In germline, CDR1 is SNHLY, CDR2 FYNNEI. This CDR3 is CASSPGGSGVYTF. CDR3 bases: TGTGCCAGCAGCCCAGGGGGTAGTGGAGTCTACACCTTC.

This sequence joins TRBV7-8 and TRBJ1-2, with D possibly matching TRBD1 (6 bases). CDR1 SGHVS and CDR2 FQNEAQ come from the germline V gene. This CDR3 has 13 amino acids. V gave up 3 bases and J gave up 3 bases, with 8 bases separating them. CDR3: CASSFRTDYGYTF. The CDR3 nucleotides read TGTGCCAGCAGCTTCCGGACAGACTATGGCTACACCTTC.

This sequence joins TRBV25-1 and TRBJ2-7; no reliable D call. V was clipped by 5 bases and J by 7 bases, with 12 bases between them. Looked up from germline, CDR1 is MGHDK and CDR2 is SYGVNS. The CDR3 is made up of 12 amino acids. The CDR3 here is CASSSRDWEQYF. The CDR3 DNA sequence: TGTGCCAGCAGTTCCCGCGACTGGGAGCAGTACTTC.

The sample holds one count of this clone. V is TRBV3-1 (or the pseudogene TRBV3-2) and J is TRBJ2-3; D is possibly TRBD1 (6 bases). The CDR3 loop spans 14 amino acids. V shed 6 bases and J shed 1 base, with 11 bases lying between them. Germline lookup yields CDR1 LGHDT and CDR2 YNNKEL (reference sequence). The CDR3 here is CASSFSGGTDTQYF. CDR3 in DNA: TGTGCCAGCAGTTTCTCAGGGGGCACAGATACGCAGTATTTT.

The chain links TRBV18 to TRBJ1-5, with 8 bases lining up with TRBD1. The CDR3 has 16 residues. Germline-derived CDR1 and CDR2 are KGHSH and LQKENI. Trimming cost V 2 bases and J 6 bases; bases outside gene matches: 9. The CDR3 sequence: CASSPKDRDWGQPQHF. Here the CDR3 DNA reads TGTGCCAGCTCACCAAAGGACAGGGATTGGGGTCAGCCCCAGCATTTT.

This clone was seen only once. The chain has TRBV29-1 and TRBJ2-7; tentatively, D is TRBD1 (6 bases). The length of the CDR3 is 13 residues. The V and J ends lost 7 bases and 3 bases respectively, with 16 bases between them. The germline V gene encodes CDR1 SQVTM and CDR2 ANQGSEA. The CDR3 nucleotides are TGCAGCGCCTTACAGGGACGGAACTACGAGCAGTACTTC. Protein: CSALQGRNYEQYF.

This clone was picked up a small number of times. This chain links TRBV29-1 with TRBJ1-2; D is uncertain. CDR3 size: 10 residues. The germline CDR1 and CDR2 sequences are SQVTM and ANQGSEA. Trimming left V 4 bases short and J 6 bases short, with 6 bases between. The CDR3 sequence: CSVGADGYTF. The CDR3 DNA reads as TGCAGCGTTGGGGCAGATGGCTACACCTTC. Filled out from reference TRBV29-1 and TRBJ1-2, the complete variable domain reads SAVISQKPSRDICQRGTSLTIQCQVDSQVTMMFWYRQQPGQSLTLIATANQGSEATYESGFVIDKFPISRPNLTFSTLTVSNMSPEDSSIYLCSVGADGYTFGSGTRLTVV.

The CDR3 nucleotides read TGTGCCAGTAGTACGAAGGACAGGGGGAACTATGGCTACACCTTC. It is translated as CASSTKDRGNYGYTF. V is TRBV19 and J is TRBJ1-2, with TRBD1 matching 10 bases. In germline, CDR1 is LNHDA, CDR2 SQIVND (reference sequence). The CDR3 loop spans 15 amino acids. V lost 4 bases to trimming and J lost 2 bases; unmatched junction nucleotides: 4.

The count of this clone is one. Other nucleotide sequences from this sample produce the same CDR3. The chain links TRBV2 to TRBJ1-5; 8 bases align to TRBD1. Per germline, CDR1 SNHLY and CDR2 FYNNEI. Trimming cost V 6 bases and J 7 bases; bases outside gene matches: 5. The CDR3 has 13 residues. CDR3 in DNA: TGTGCCAGCAGGGCGACAGGGGAGCAGCCCCAGCATTTT. It encodes CASRATGEQPQHF.